These 21 T cell receptor beta chains came from one sample sequenced in a study of T cell repertoires in cytomegalovirus infection. TCRdb passed the reads through MiXCR, listing each CDR3 protein once. The sample yields 150,000 or so distinct CDR3 sequences, about 6.5% seen once. Sequencing was carried out using PBMCs. These receptor sequences come from a human donor in good health (CMV status not recorded). Some clones in this sample may be carry-over from other donors' samples.

In this sample, this clonotype turned up a few times. V and J are TRBV25-1 and TRBJ2-4, with D tentatively TRBD1 (5 bases). The CDR3 has 13 amino acids. Trimming shortened V by 3 bases and J by 5 bases, and 8 bases separated the two germline ends. Germline values: CDR1 MGHDK, CDR2 SYGVNS. CDR3 protein: CASSDRAENIQYF. DNA of the CDR3: TGTGCCAGCAGTGACAGGGCAGAAAACATTCAGTACTTC.

This clonotype was counted at least ten times. The chain couples TRBV7-2 to TRBJ2-5, with 8 bases fitting TRBD2. Trimming removed 2 bases from V and 5 bases from J; junction bases left unmatched: 4. Germline V CDR1 and CDR2: SGHTA, FQGNSA. This CDR3 has 14 amino acids. The CDR3 protein is CASSLSGGPETQYF. The CDR3 bases are TGTGCCAGCAGCTTATCGGGGGGGCCCGAGACCCAGTACTTC.

This chain joins TRBV7-9 and TRBJ1-4; no definite D call. The length of the CDR3 is 13 residues. From germline, CDR1 is SEHNR and CDR2 FQNEAQ (reference sequence). V was cut by 6 bases and J by 8 bases, with 13 bases left in between. The CDR3 region is CASSTEGGEKLFF. CDR3 in DNA: TGTGCCAGCAGTACCGAAGGAGGGGAAAAACTGTTTTTT.

This clonotype has ten or more counts. The CDR3 loop is CASRRSLGGAGANVLTF. In DNA, the CDR3 is TGTGCCAGCAGACGTAGCCTGGGGGGGGCTGGGGCCAACGTCCTGACTTTC. This sequence joins TRBV12-3 or TRBV12-4 and TRBJ2-6; 7 nucleotides align to TRBD2. The CDR3 extends over 17 amino acids. V trimming: 6 bases; J trimming: 2 bases; junction bases outside the gene matches: 10.

This clonotype was seen at least ten times. The V gene is TRBV7-2, the J gene TRBJ1-5, with 9 nucleotides matching TRBD1. Per the germline V gene, CDR1 is SGHTA and CDR2 is FQGNSA. V shed 4 bases and J 4 bases; nucleotides not matched to a gene: 5. This CDR3 comprises 15 residues. DNA for the CDR3: TGTGCCAGCAGCTGGGTCGGACAGGGGAATCAGCCCCAGCATTTT. Its translation is CASSWVGQGNQPQHF.

This clonotype has a count of ten or more. The chain combines TRBV7-2 with TRBJ2-2, with 7 bases aligning to TRBD1. This CDR3 comprises 12 residues. The germline V gene encodes CDR1 SGHTA and CDR2 FQGNSA. Trimming at V came to 6 bases and at J to 7 bases, leaving 2 bases not matched to a gene. The CDR3 region has the DNA TGTGCCAGCAGGACAGGGCACGGGGAGCTGTTTTTT. It codes for CASRTGHGELFF.

This clonotype was detected only a few times. V is TRBV5-4 and J is TRBJ1-2; TRBD1 might be the D (6 bases). Trimming removed 2 bases at V and 8 bases at J, with 10 bases between. The CDR3 length is 12 residues. Germline V gives CDR1 SGHNT, CDR2 YYREEE (reference sequence). CDR3 DNA: TGTGCCAGCAGCTTCGGCGGGGGCGGCTACACCTTC. Translation: CASSFGGGGYTF.

This clonotype has ten or more counts. This chain connects TRBV2 to TRBJ2-3; D gene uncertain. Germline CDR1 is SNHLY and CDR2 is FYNNEI. V dropped 4 bases and J dropped 2 bases, with 19 bases sitting between them. The CDR3 extends over 17 amino acids. The CDR3 is CASSVDPSEWATDTQYF. In DNA, the CDR3 is TGTGCCAGCAGTGTAGATCCGTCGGAGTGGGCCACAGATACGCAGTATTTT.

This clonotype showed up many times. The J gene is TRBJ2-7, the V gene TRBV7-8; no reliable D call. Germline V CDR1 and CDR2: SGHVS, FQNEAQ. The CDR3 contains 14 residues. The germline V and J ends were trimmed by 2 bases and 7 bases, with 15 bases remaining between them. CDR3 nucleotide sequence: TGTGCCAGCAGCTTACTCCCCCCAACTTGGGAGCAGTACTTC. Protein: CASSLLPPTWEQYF.

This clonotype was counted only a few times. The J gene is TRBJ2-7, the V gene TRBV2; 10 bases agree with TRBD2. Germline trimming cut 2 bases from V and 2 bases from J; bases unmatched to any gene: 6. CDR1 SNHLY and CDR2 FYNNEI come from the germline V gene. The CDR3 length is 16 residues. CDR3 region: CASSESLLAGTYEQYF. The CDR3 DNA sequence: TGTGCCAGCAGTGAATCTTTACTAGCGGGAACCTACGAGCAGTACTTC.

In its sample, this clonotype was seen a few times. The rearrangement joins TRBV20-1 to TRBJ2-2, with 9 bases that match TRBD1. The CDR3 loop spans 13 amino acids. Unmatched junction bases numbered 3, after V lost 3 bases and J lost 7 bases. Germline-derived CDR1 and CDR2 are DFQATT and SNEGSKA (reference sequence). The DNA of the CDR3 is TGCAGTGCTAGGCGACAGGGGGTCGGGGAGCTGTTTTTT. It yields the protein CSARRQGVGELFF.

This clonotype was recorded many times. The CDR3 DNA reads as TGTGCCAGCTCACGGGAGAGCTACACAGATACGCAGTATTTT. Protein sequence: CASSRESYTDTQYF. The genes are TRBV18 and TRBJ2-3; TRBD2 is a possible D gene (5 bases). CDR3 length equals 14 residues. The V gene's germline CDR1 is KGHSH and CDR2 LQKENI. The V and J ends lost 4 bases and 2 bases respectively, with 10 bases between them. The full variable domain, with the rest looked up from reference TRBV18 and TRBJ2-3, is NAGVMQNPRHLVRRRGQEARLRCSPMKGHSHVYWYRQLPEEGLKFMVYLQKENIIDESGMPKERFSAEFPKEGPSILRIQQVVRGDSAAYFCASSRESYTDTQYFGPGTRLTVL.

There are a few counts of this clonotype. This sequence joins TRBV12-3 or TRBV12-4 and TRBJ1-1; 7 bases map to TRBD1. There are 14 residues in the CDR3. Losses at the gene ends were 10 bases for V and 6 bases for J; bases not matched to a gene: 14. The CDR3 nucleotides are TGTGCCAATAGTAGGGGCAGGGGGTTCTCTGAAGCTTTCTTT. Amino acids: CANSRGRGFSEAFF.

In its sample, this clonotype was seen a few times. The CDR3 protein is CASSPKYEQYF. The CDR3 DNA is TGTGCCAGCAGCCCGAAGTACGAGCAGTACTTC. V gene TRBV7-9 combines with J gene TRBJ2-7; D unclear. The germline CDR1 and CDR2 sequences are SEHNR and FQNEAQ (reference sequence). This CDR3 comprises 11 residues. Between the trimmed V and J ends, which lost 5 bases and 4 bases, there was a span of 6 bases.

A remark on this clonotype: Possible read error: a much larger clone is one base away. The chain combines TRBV10-3 with TRBJ1-1, with 8 bases matching TRBD1. From germline, CDR1 is ENHRY and CDR2 SYGVKD. CDR3 size: 14 residues. For the CDR3, the DNA is TGTGCCATCAGAGTAACCCCGGACAGGGAAGAAGCTCTCTTT. It yields the protein CAIRVTPDREEALF.

By proportion, this clonotype is medium-sized (0.01 to 0.1%). The rearrangement joins TRBV7-2 to TRBJ2-7; the D gene is possibly TRBD1 (5 bases). The germline V gene has CDR1 SGHTA and CDR2 FQGNSA. Trimming removed 5 bases from V and 5 bases from J, with 16 bases in between. The CDR3 sequence is 14 residues long. The CDR3 spells CASSPQARVHEQYF. CDR3 nucleotides: TGTGCCAGCAGCCCTCAGGCCAGGGTCCACGAGCAGTACTTC.

In its sample, this clonotype was seen a few times. J is TRBJ1-6 and V is TRBV29-1, with 7 bases aligning to TRBD1. There are 13 residues in the CDR3. Germline V lookup: CDR1 SQVTM, CDR2 ANQGSEA. CDR3: CSRQGFNNSPLHF. The CDR3 DNA is TGCAGTCGACAGGGATTCAACAATTCACCCCTCCACTTT.

This clonotype has ten or more counts. V gene TRBV20-1 combines with J gene TRBJ2-5; weak D call: TRBD2 (6 bases). This CDR3 spans 16 amino acids. Germline lookup yields CDR1 DFQATT and CDR2 SNEGSKA (reference sequence). Between the trimmed V and J ends, which lost 6 bases and 0 bases, there was a span of 20 bases. Here the CDR3 DNA reads TGCAGTGCCCGCTTTCGGGACTCTTGGTACCAAGAGACCCAGTACTTC. As protein: CSARFRDSWYQETQYF.

In its sample, this clonotype was seen many times. The J gene is TRBJ2-3, the V gene TRBV7-8, with D unclear. CDR1 and CDR2 (germline): SGHVS, FQNEAQ. This CDR3 region has 13 residues. The V gene lost 8 bases and the J gene lost 5 bases, with 14 bases spanning the gap. The CDR3 loop reads CASSARGLDTQYF. The DNA for the CDR3 is TGTGCCAGCTCCGCCCGAGGTTTAGATACGCAGTATTTT.

This clonotype was seen repeatedly, ten times or more. The chain recombines TRBV15 with TRBJ1-1; 7 bases are shared with TRBD1. Germline CDR1 reads LNHNV; CDR2 reads YYDKDF (reference sequence). After removal of 0 bases from V and 7 bases from J, the junction contained 11 bases not matched to a gene. The CDR3 is made up of 16 amino acids. CDR3 sequence (DNA): TGTGCCACCAGCAGAGACCCTGGGCAGGGGGGAGTTGAAGCTTTCTTT. Its protein product is CATSRDPGQGGVEAFF.

This clonotype has a count of ten or more. The chain recombines TRBV28 with TRBJ1-5, with D possibly TRBD1 on 5 matching bases. The V end was cut by 7 bases, the J end by 6 bases, with 10 bases between. The CDR3 runs to 12 residues. Germline-derived CDR1 and CDR2 are MDHEN and SYDVKM. In DNA, the CDR3 is TGTGCCAGCATGACGGGACTTCAGCCCCAGCATTTT. Amino acid sequence: CASMTGLQPQHF. Together with reference TRBV28 and TRBJ1-5, the CDR3 gives the full variable domain: DVKVTQSSRYLVKRTGEKVFLECVQDMDHENMFWYRQDPGLGLRLIYFSYDVKMKEKGDIPEGYSVSREKKERFSLILESASTNQTSMYLCASMTGLQPQHFGDGTRLSIL.